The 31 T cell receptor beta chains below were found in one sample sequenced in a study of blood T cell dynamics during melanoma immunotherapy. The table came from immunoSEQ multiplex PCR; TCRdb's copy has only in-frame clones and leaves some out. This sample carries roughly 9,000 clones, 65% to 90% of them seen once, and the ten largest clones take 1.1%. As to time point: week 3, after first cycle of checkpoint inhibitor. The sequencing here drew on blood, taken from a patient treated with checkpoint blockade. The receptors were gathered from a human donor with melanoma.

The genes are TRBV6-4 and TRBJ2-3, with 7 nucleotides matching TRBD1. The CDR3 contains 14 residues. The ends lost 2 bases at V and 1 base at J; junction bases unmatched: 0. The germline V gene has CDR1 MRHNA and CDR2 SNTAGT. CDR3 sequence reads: CASSDGQGTDTQYF. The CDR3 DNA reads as TGTGCCAGCAGTGACGGACAGGGCACAGATACGCAGTATTTT.

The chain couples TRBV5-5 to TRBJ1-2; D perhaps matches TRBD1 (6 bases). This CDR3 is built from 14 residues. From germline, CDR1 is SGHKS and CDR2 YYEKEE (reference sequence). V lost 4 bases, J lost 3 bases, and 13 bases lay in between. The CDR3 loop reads CASSADRTYYGYTF. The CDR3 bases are TGTGCCAGCAGCGCTGACAGGACCTACTATGGCTACACCTTC. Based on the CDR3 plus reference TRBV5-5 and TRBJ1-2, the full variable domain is DAGVTQSPTHLIKTRGQQVTLRCSPISGHKSVSWYQQVLGQGPQFIFQYYEKEERGRGNFPDRFSARQFPNYSSELNVNALLLGDSALYLCASSADRTYYGYTFGSGTRLTVV.

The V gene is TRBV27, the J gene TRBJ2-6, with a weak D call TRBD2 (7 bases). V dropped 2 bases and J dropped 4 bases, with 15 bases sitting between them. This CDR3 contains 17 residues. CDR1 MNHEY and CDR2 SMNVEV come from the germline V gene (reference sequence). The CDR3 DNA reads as TGTGCCAGCAGTTTAAGTAACGGGGGGCTCGGGGCCAACGTCCTGACTTTC. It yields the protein CASSLSNGGLGANVLTF.

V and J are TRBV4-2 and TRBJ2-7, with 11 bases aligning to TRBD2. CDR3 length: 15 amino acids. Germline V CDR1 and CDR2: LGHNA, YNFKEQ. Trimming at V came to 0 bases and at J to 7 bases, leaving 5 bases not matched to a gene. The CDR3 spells CASSQEASGRREQYF. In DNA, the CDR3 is TGTGCCAGCAGCCAAGAGGCTAGCGGGAGGAGGGAGCAGTACTTC.

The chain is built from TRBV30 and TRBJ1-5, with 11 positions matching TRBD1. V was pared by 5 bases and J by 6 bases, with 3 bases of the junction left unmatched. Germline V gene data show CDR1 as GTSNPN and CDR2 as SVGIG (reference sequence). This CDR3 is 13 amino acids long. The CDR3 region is CAWGGTGGQPQHF. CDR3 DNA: TGTGCCTGGGGGGGGACAGGGGGTCAGCCCCAGCATTTT.

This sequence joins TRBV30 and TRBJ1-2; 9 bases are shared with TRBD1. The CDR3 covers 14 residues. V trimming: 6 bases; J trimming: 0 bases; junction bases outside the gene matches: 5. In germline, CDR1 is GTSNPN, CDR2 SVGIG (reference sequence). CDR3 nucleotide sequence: TGTGCCTGCAGACGACAGGGGGCTAACTATGGCTACACCTTC. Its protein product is CACRRQGANYGYTF.

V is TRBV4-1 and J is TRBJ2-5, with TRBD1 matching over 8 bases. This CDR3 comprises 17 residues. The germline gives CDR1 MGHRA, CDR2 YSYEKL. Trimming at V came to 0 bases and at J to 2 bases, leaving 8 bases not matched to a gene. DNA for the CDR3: TGCGCCAGCAGCCAAGACGGGACAGGTCCCTTTCAAGAGACCCAGTACTTC. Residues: CASSQDGTGPFQETQYF.

Here the CDR3 DNA reads TGTGCCAGCAGCGCTAGGGGACAGGGGCTCAATGAGCAGTTCTTC. Protein: CASSARGQGLNEQFF. The rearrangement links TRBV7-3 to TRBJ2-1; 10 bases are shared with TRBD1. Germline values: CDR1 SGHTA, CDR2 FQGTGA. This CDR3 has 15 amino acids. The ends lost 5 bases at V and 6 bases at J; junction bases unmatched: 7.

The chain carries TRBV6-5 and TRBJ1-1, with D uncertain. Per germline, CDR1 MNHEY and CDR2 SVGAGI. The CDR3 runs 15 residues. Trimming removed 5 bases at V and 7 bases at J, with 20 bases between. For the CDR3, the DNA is TGTGCCAGCAGTCGAGGAGATCTCGGGAAAAATGAAGCTTTCTTT. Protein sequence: CASSRGDLGKNEAFF.

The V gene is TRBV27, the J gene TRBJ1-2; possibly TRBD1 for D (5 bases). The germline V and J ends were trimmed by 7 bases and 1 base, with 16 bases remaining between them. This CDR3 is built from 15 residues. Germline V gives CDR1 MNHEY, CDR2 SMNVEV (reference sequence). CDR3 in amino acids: CASTPSGGNNYGYTF. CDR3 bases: TGTGCCAGCACCCCGAGCGGGGGGAATAACTATGGCTACACCTTC.

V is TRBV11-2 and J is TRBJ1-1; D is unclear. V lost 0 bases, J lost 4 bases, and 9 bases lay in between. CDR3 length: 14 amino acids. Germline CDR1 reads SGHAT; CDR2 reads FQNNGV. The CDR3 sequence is CASSLDRVFTEAFF. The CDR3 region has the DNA TGTGCCAGCAGCTTAGATAGGGTTTTCACTGAAGCTTTCTTT.

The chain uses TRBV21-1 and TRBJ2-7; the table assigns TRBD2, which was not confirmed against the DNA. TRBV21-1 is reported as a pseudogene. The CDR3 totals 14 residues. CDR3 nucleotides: TGTGCCAGCAGCAAAGTTGAACTGAACTACGAGCAGTACTTC. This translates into CASSKVELNYEQYF.

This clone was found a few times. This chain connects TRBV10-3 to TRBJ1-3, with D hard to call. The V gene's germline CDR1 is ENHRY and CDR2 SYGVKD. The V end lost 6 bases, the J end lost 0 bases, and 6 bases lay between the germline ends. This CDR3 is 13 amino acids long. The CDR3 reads CAIRPPSGNTIYF. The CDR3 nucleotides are TGTGCCATCAGACCACCCTCTGGAAACACCATATATTTT.

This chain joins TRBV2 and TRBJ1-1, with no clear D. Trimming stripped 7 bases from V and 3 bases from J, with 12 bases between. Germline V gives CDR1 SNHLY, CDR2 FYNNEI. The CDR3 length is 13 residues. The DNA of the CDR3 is TGTGCCAGCATGAGAGGGCTTTACACTGAAGCTTTCTTT. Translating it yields CASMRGLYTEAFF.

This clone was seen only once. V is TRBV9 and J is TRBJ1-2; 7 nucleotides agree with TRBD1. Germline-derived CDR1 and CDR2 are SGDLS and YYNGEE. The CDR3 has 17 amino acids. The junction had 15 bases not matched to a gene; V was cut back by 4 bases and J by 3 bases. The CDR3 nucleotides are TGTGCCAGCAGCTCTGGTGGTGGAGGGGGCGGGTACTATGGCTACACCTTC. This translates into CASSSGGGGGGYYGYTF.

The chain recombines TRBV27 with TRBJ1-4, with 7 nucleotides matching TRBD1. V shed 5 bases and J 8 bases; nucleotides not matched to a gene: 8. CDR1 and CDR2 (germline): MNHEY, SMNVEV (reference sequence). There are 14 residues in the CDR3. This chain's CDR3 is CASSEWTGLEKLFF. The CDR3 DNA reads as TGTGCCAGCAGTGAGTGGACAGGTCTAGAAAAACTGTTTTTT.

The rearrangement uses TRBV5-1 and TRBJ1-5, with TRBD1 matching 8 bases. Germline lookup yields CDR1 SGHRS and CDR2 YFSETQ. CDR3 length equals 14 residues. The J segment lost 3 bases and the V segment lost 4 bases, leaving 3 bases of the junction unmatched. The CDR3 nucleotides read TGCGCCAGCAGCCCACAGGGGGACAATCAGCCCCAGCATTTT. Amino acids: CASSPQGDNQPQHF.

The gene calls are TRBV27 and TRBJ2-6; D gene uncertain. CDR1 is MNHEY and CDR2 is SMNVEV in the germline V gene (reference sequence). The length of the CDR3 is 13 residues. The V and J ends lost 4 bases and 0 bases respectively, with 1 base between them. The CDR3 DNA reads TGTGCCAGCAGTTACTCTGGGGCCAACGTCCTGACTTTC. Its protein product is CASSYSGANVLTF.

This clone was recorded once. In nucleotides, the CDR3 is TGTGCCAGCAGACTAGCGGTTTACAATGAGCAGTTCTTC. Protein product: CASRLAVYNEQFF. V is TRBV2 and J is TRBJ2-1, with TRBD2 matching 8 bases. Germline CDR1 and CDR2: SNHLY and FYNNEI. The CDR3 runs 13 residues. The V and J ends lost 6 bases and 4 bases, in that order; junction bases with no gene match: 2.

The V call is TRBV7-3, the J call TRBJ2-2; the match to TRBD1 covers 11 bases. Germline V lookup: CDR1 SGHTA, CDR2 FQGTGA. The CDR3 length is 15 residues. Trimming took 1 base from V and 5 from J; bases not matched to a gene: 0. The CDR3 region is CASSLRDRGTGELFF. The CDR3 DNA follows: TGTGCCAGCAGCTTAAGGGACAGGGGGACCGGGGAGCTGTTTTTT.

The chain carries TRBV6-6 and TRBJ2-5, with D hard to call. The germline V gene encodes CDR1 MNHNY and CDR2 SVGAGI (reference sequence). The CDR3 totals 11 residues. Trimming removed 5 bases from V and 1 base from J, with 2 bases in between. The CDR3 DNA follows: TGTGCCAGCAGTACCCAAGAGACCCAGTACTTC. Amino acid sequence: CASSTQETQYF.

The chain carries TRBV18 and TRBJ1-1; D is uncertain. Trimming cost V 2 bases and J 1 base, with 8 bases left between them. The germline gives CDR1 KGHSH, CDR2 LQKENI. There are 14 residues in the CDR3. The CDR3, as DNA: TGTGCCAGCTCACCATCTGGCAAGAACACTGAAGCTTTCTTT. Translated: CASSPSGKNTEAFF.

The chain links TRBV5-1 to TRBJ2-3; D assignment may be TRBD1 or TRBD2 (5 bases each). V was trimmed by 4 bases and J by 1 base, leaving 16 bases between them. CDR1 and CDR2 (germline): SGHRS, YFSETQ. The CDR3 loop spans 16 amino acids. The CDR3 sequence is CASSGTVTPRTDTQYF. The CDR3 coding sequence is TGCGCCAGCAGCGGGACGGTGACCCCTCGCACAGATACGCAGTATTTT.

The DNA of the CDR3 is TGTGCCAGCAGCTTCAGACAGGGCCCCTACGAGCAGTACTTC. Encoded protein: CASSFRQGPYEQYF. The V gene is TRBV11-2, the J gene TRBJ2-7; 7 bases are a match to TRBD1. The length of the CDR3 is 14 residues. With V trimmed by 3 bases and J by 2 bases, 4 bases remained unmatched. CDR1 is SGHAT and CDR2 is FQNNGV in the germline V gene.

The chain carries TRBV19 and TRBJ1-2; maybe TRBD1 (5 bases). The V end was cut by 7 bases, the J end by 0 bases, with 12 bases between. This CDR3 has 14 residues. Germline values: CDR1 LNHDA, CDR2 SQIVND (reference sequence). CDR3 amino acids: CASTRGGANYGYTF. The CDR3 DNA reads TGTGCCAGTACCCGGGGGGGGGCTAACTATGGCTACACCTTC.

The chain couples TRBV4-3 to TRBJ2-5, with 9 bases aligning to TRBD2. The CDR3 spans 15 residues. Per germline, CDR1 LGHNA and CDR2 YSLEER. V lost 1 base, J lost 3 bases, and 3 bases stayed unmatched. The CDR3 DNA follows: TGCGCCAGCAGCCAAGTGCCTAGCGGGGAAGAGACCCAGTACTTC. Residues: CASSQVPSGEETQYF.

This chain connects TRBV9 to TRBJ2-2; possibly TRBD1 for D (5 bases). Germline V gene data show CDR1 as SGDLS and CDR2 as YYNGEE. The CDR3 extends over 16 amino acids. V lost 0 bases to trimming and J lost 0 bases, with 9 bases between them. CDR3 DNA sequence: TGTGCCAGCAGCGTAGCGGGCAGGGCGAACACCGGGGAGCTGTTTTTT. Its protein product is CASSVAGRANTGELFF.

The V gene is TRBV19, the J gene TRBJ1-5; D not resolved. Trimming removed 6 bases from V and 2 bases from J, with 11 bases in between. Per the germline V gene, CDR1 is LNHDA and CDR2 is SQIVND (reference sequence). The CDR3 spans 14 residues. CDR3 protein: CASRISGGNQPQHF. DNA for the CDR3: TGTGCCAGTAGGATCTCCGGGGGCAATCAGCCCCAGCATTTT.

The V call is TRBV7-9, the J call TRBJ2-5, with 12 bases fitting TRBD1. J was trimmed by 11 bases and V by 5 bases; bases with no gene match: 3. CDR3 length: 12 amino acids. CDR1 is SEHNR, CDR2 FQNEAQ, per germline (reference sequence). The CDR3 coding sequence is TGTGCCAGCAGCCGGGACAGGGGGCGGCAGTACTTC. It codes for CASSRDRGRQYF.

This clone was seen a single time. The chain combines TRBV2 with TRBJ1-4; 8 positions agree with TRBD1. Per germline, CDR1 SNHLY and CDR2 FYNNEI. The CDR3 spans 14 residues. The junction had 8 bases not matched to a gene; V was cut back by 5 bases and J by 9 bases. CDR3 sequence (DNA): TGTGCCAGCAGTCCCAGGGGGCCTTCCCAAAAACTGTTTTTT. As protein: CASSPRGPSQKLFF.

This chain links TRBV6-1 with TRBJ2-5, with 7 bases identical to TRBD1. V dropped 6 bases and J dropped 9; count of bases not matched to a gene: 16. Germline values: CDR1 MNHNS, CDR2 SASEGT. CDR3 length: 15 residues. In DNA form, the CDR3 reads TGTGCCAGCAGCGGTATTCTACAGGGGAGTGTAGCCCAGTACTTC. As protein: CASSGILQGSVAQYF.